The TCR beta chain under discussion was sequenced for a study of naive and memory T cell subsets. General study findings and limits: Over 95% of naive TCR sequences appeared only once after error correction, unlike memory subsets. Naive repertoires, especially CD8, held a few larger clonotypes, possibly memory cells re-expressing CD45RA.

Two oligonucleotides, mixed equimolar, formed the beta constant-region primer covering TRBC1 and TRBC2. Ligated cDNA was amplified by four rounds of PCR with nested alpha and beta constant-region primers and SP2. An oligonucleotide with the SP2 primer and a 12-nucleotide UMI was ligated to the cDNA 3' end. A single record per CDR3 protein comes from TCRdb applying MiXCR to the UMI-ligation and nested PCR reads. The profile shows more than 95,000 distinct CDR3 sequences, about 14% of them singletons. This clonotype has just a few counts. The target antigen is unknown. This CDR3 contains 11 residues. Trimming pared 5 bases from V and 10 bases from J, leaving 6 bases between. From germline, CDR1 is MNHEY and CDR2 SMNVEV (reference sequence). CD4 T cells were positively selected, then CD8 T cells from the CD4-negative fraction. Cells stained for CD3, CD4, CD8, CD45RA and CD27 were sorted into four subsets.

The chain is built from TRBV27 and TRBJ1-6, with unresolved D. This TCR came from a human donor in good health. Sequencing input: naive CD8+ T cells from blood. CDR3 in amino acids: CASSSGSPLHF. The CDR3 DNA reads TGTGCCAGCAGTAGTGGATCACCCCTCCACTTT.